This TCR beta chain stems from a study of blood T cell repertoires in COVID-19 (dated by TCRdb to about 2020). Regarding the study in general: The collaborator samples originated in the United States, Italy and Spain and spanned the acute and convalescent phases of COVID-19. The material from the prospective study consisted of cDNA or gDNA derived from T cells, B-cell-depleted T cells, or PBMCs. The dataset comprised deeply sampled blood TCRbeta repertoires from subjects exposed to, actively infected with, or recovered from COVID-19. The repertoires were released in a freely available public database meant as a resource for research on the immune response to SARS-CoV-2. The samples were drawn from two sources: the first 160 participants of the ongoing ImmuneRACE study, and fewer than 1,500 subjects contributed by 6 global collaborators. A de-identified subject ID, COVID-19 status, age in years and sex were almost always included in the sample metadata. Where available, HLA class I and class II types were taken from metadata supplied by the sample provider and were not determined by assay-based typing. The paper as a whole reports these results and caveats: How much clinical and demographic metadata was included differed by source and by participant, and the metadata was provided uncurated.

TCRbeta CDR3 regions were amplified from genomic DNA using the immunoSEQ Assay, a bias-controlled multiplex PCR. Per the source publication's procedure: The number of nucleated cells in each sample was estimated from the amplification of reference gene primers within the assay. To quantify the absolute abundance of each unique TCRbeta CDR3 rearrangement, sequence reads were collapsed and filtered. For each sample, productive Simpson clonality was calculated by taking the square root of Simpson's diversity index across productive rearrangements. TCRdb obtained this table from immuneACCESS and retained in-frame rearrangements with V and J assigned. These tables miss some clones; where compared with another copy, unresolved V genes account for less than half of the shortfall, and the remainder is unexplained. V, J and clone size are taken as reported in that table, and D and trimming were inferred from the DNA itself. The sample table shows almost 95,000 clones, and roughly 72% are seen once. Around 25% of the sample rests with the top ten.

On this clone: Its target antigen remains unknown. Qualities for individual bases were not recorded, and no much larger clone is one base off.

Trimming removed 1 base from V and 5 bases from J, leaving 8 bases between the germline ends. Its CDR3 holds 13 amino acids, cysteine through phenylalanine. The kept DNA is CDR3 alone, 39 bases in frame from the first base. Looking up the germline V gene yields CDR1 MNHNS and CDR2 SASEGT. The collaborating institutions used their own protocols to collect whole blood in K2EDTA tubes. For TCRbeta analysis, collaborators shipped samples in one of three forms: frozen whole blood, isolated PBMCs, or DNA extracted from either of those sample types. This TCR was recovered from a woman in her sixties or seventies in a cohort sampled during active or convalescent COVID-19. The sample comprised peripheral blood. Recombination connected TRBV6-1 to TRBJ2-5; perhaps TRBD2 is the D gene, with 5 bases matching. The DNA sequence is as follows: TGTGCCAGCAGTGAAGGTACGGGGGAGACCCAGTACTTC. Translated, this is CASSEGTGETQYF.